The T cell receptor beta chain under discussion was sequenced for a study of beta chain features in type 1 diabetes. Expressed TCRB transcripts were sequenced because the entire RNA isolate underwent reverse transcription. Profiled with immunoSEQ multiplex PCR; TCRdb holds only in-frame clones, not every one. This table holds some 150,000 clones, 11% found once. The CDR3 spans 12 residues. With 5 bases clipped from V and 1 base from J, the junction kept 1 base outside the gene matches. The germline CDR1 and CDR2 sequences are SQVTM and ANQGSEA. Every single donor gave one heparinised blood draw, and these averaged around 110 mL. Study-level points and caveats: TCRB CDR3s were moderately but significantly shorter in Type 1 diabetes patients in all four CD4+ subsets. Patients' naive, central memory and Treg TCRB repertoires seemed closer to one another than those of healthy donors.

A few counts support this clone. The antigen is not known. Other nucleotide sequences in the sample specify the same CDR3. The rearrangement uses TRBV29-1 and TRBJ2-7, with TRBD2 matching 8 bases. This TCR came from a man younger than 35 in good health. Sequenced input: central memory CD4+ T cells from blood. CDR3 in DNA: TGCAGCGTTAGCGGGAGTTCCTACGAGCAGTACTTC. Translating gives CSVSGSSYEQYF.